This T cell receptor beta chain was captured by sequencing in a study of cytomegalovirus exposure and HLA in healthy donors (dated by TCRdb to 2016 to 2017). About the investigation overall: An earlier analysis of some 600 of the donors reported about 280 Gb of sequence data and around 110 million unique TCR beta sequences obtained from 150 million to 200 million T cells. An early release that covered about 600 HLA-typed donors contained approximately 320 gigabases of sequencing data and 70 million to 100 million unique TCR sequences. Among the approximately 430 genotyped donors, more than 70% belonged to the genetic ancestry cluster associated with self-reported Caucasian donors. The study aimed to test whether cataloging public T cell receptors could reveal signatures of past pathogen exposure. The T cell repertoires of around 670 subjects were profiled by immunosequencing and related to cytomegalovirus serostatus. In addition to the first cohort of approximately 650 subjects, a separate validation cohort of over 90 different subjects was used. The study combined high-throughput TCR immunosequencing, statistical association of individual TCRs with disease status, and machine learning to predict cytomegalovirus infection status. A later analysis re-examined previously published TCR beta repertoires from roughly 650 donors and added high-resolution HLA genotyping to investigate patterns of TCR occurrence. Rather than drawing on any new phenotypic data, the later analysis identified candidate immune exposures from TCR beta sequences and the way those sequences occurred across donors. In an earlier analysis of several hundred of the donors, high-throughput TCR beta sequencing was used to judge whether each TCR beta V gene segment behaved as functional or pseudogenic. Donor age, sex, ethnicity and CMV serostatus were compiled together with the repertoire data. Genome-wide SNP genotypes for about 65% of the roughly 670 donors were used in a later genetic analysis, which treated that subset as a discovery cohort. All discovery cohort repertoires had been generated on a single sequencing platform. HLA typing covered class I and class II loci at four-digit resolution. Typing coverage differed by locus: A, B, C, DRB1 and DQB1 were typed in about 629-630 donors, DQA1 in 522, DPA1 in around 610, and DPB1 in just under 490. Four or five DR-DQ haplotypes were handled as single units for association and clustering because linkage in the cohort was strong. Across 398 genotyped donors of the cohort, an average of about 240,000 unique TCR beta nucleotide sequences per donor were sequenced, and roughly 20% of those sequences were non-productive.

Measured from the cysteine to the phenylalanine, the CDR3 is 16 residues long. Left in the record is the CDR3 DNA by itself, 48 bases read in frame from the first base. According to the germline V gene, CDR1 reads SGDLS and CDR2 reads YYNGEE. V lost 3 bases and J lost 4 bases; the stretch between them is 16 bases long. General findings and caveats noted by the study authors: In a later analysis, the rate of TCR association differed among HLA loci, with DRB1 alleles having the most associated TCRs and HLA-C alleles having the fewest. The authors suggested that the approach could potentially be generalized to other disease states and immunological phenotypes. Three of the identified cytomegalovirus-associated TCR beta chains were confirmed in vitro to be specific for cytomegalovirus antigens. The sequencing pipeline was judged likely to have produced a cluster of highly shared sequence variants as a technical artifact. Approximately 18 rarely observed V segments, including chromosome 9 orphons, were excluded from the earlier analysis of a few hundred of the donors because counts were too low. Correlated functional status among segregating V segments might reflect linkage disequilibrium, but an unknown experimental factor could not be ruled out. In a later analysis, most CMV-associated TCR beta chains were found to appear HLA-restricted, with HLA associations seemingly driven largely by CMV exposure. A total of roughly 160 TCR beta chains were listed by the study as associated with cytomegalovirus. This cohort had only TCR beta chains sequenced, and the lack of alpha or paired-chain data limited which features could be detected. Because some donors lacked HLA typing at each locus, the association tests relied only on the typed subset. Roughly uniform sequencing depth across donors was assumed in presence/absence analyses, although this assumption may not hold. A further reported finding was that TCR beta sequences accurately predicted the HLA-A and HLA-B alleles for most subjects in the first cohort. The 87-base-pair reads could not distinguish some IMGT-functional V segments, including TRBV6-2 and TRBV6-3, so those segments were excluded. Specific HLA alleles were associated with 16,951 TCR beta sequences at a false discovery rate of 0.05 in a later analysis. In an earlier analysis of more than 450 of the donors, most TCR beta V segments were observed in productive rearrangements about 90% or about 30% of the time, broadly matching IMGT annotations. In a later analysis, several top co-occurrence clusters were reported to appear linked to parvovirus B19, influenza, CMV and Epstein-Barr virus. The classifier was reported to diagnose cytomegalovirus status with high specificity and sensitivity in both the original and validation cohorts. Compared with equally common non-associated chains, HLA-associated TCR beta chains in a later analysis were more clonally expanded and had lower generation probabilities. Strong co-occurrence of HLA alleles, especially DR and DQ, made assigning TCR associations to individual alleles difficult. While some public TCRs were present in many individuals, most TCR sequences turned up only very rarely across donors. An association between a missense DCLRE1C variant and V-gene and J-gene trimming of TCR beta chains was found in a later genetic analysis and replicated in an independent cohort. CMV serostatus was the only immune exposure information available for the cohort. According to a later genetic analysis, donors in an Asian-associated ancestry cluster had fewer N-insertions in productive TCRs than the approximately 630-donor mean.

Turning to this clone: Its target antigen remains unknown. No quality values exist for individual bases; no much larger clone is one base distant.

The cohort consisted of approximately 690 healthy bone marrow donors. At the time of sampling, all cohort members were nominally healthy, though unrecorded immune exposures were likely present. The donor tested CMV seropositive and was one of the 289 seropositive cohort members. A peripheral blood sample was collected from each donor, and TCR beta sequencing was performed on peripheral blood mononuclear cells. Genomic DNA extraction from the blood cell samples was performed with the Qiagen DNeasy Blood Extraction Kit. The library came from the immunoSEQ multiplex PCR assay. A mixture of 60 forward primers for TCR Vbeta segments and 13 reverse primers for TCR Jbeta segments was used in the multiplex PCR. Amplification of the CDR3 region of rearranged TCR beta genes was performed with a multiplex PCR assay on genomic DNA. Amplified TCR beta libraries were sequenced as 87-base-pair reads on the Illumina HiSeq System. Per the original workflow: A later analysis counted approximately 74 million unique TCR beta chains across the 650 to 800 repertoires, and around 12 million of these chains were shared by at least two donors. Raw reads were error-corrected and collapsed into unique sequences with a nearest-neighbor algorithm that merged closely related sequences to remove PCR and sequencing errors. To assign V, D and J gene segments, CDR3 sequences were aligned to IMGT reference sequences. Each retained sequence needed at least a six-nucleotide match to both a V gene segment and a J gene segment. A rearrangement counted as productive if the CDR3 had no stop codons and remained in frame with V and J, and every other rearrangement counted as non-productive. CDR3 was defined by IMGT convention, running from the second conserved V-encoded cysteine to the conserved J-encoded phenylalanine. In an earlier analysis of just under 600 of the donors, sequences lacking an unambiguous match to a single V gene segment were excluded. An earlier analysis of around 600 of the donors classified V segments as functional when productive rearrangements were above 56.7% and as segregating when the standard deviation between donors was above 5%. A statistical classification framework was built for diagnosing cytomegalovirus status from the catalog of TCR beta chain sequences. V and J gene assignment, in a later analysis, came from comparing TCR nucleotide sequences with IMGT/GENE-DB human TR gene sequences. Using the TCRdist pipeline, a later analysis assigned CDR3 sequences along with most-parsimonious VDJ recombination scenarios. In a later analysis, every TCR beta chain was defined by the combination of its CDR3 amino acid sequence and its V-gene family, and reads without a unique V-gene family were dropped. As a way to deal with suspected cross-contamination and a sequencing artifact, a later analysis dropped 450 to 600 nucleotide sequences that were highly shared and had low generation probability. In a later analysis, a clonal expansion index for each public chain was calculated from normalized within-repertoire ranks of inferred template counts. Generation probabilities in a later analysis came from a VDJ recombination model fitted to out-of-frame rearrangements, and those results were checked against IGoR. Hypergeometric tests were used in a later analysis to score TCR-TCR, TCR-HLA and TCR-CMV co-occurrence, with a repertoire-size bias correction applied to the TCR pairs. In a later analysis, false discovery rates were estimated by permuting HLA or CMV assignments 20 times. In a later analysis, co-occurring TCRs were grouped with DBSCAN, and TCRdist sequence similarity was added when clustering was performed within HLA-allele-positive subsets. Co-occurrence clustering excluded repertoires with fewer than 30,000 or more than 120,000 public chains, plus five with anomalous nucleotide sharing. What TCRdb holds here is the immuneACCESS table cut down to in-frame rearrangements. Part of the clones is not present; checked against another copy, under half of the missing clones reflect an unresolved V gene, and the others are unexplained. D and trimming come from the DNA, and the V and J calls and clone size come from that table. A total of about 180,000 clones appear in this sample, 75% to 90% of them only once. The ten largest clones take up more than 1.1% of the sample.

The sample comprised PBMCs. The receptor comes from a girl aged 5-17 years in good health and CMV-seropositive. The chain links TRBV9 with TRBJ2-2; a tentative D call is TRBD1 (6 bases match). The CDR3 protein: CASSARDIRSTGELFF. The DNA sequence follows: TGTGCCAGCAGCGCCAGGGACATCCGAAGCACCGGGGAGCTGTTTTTT.